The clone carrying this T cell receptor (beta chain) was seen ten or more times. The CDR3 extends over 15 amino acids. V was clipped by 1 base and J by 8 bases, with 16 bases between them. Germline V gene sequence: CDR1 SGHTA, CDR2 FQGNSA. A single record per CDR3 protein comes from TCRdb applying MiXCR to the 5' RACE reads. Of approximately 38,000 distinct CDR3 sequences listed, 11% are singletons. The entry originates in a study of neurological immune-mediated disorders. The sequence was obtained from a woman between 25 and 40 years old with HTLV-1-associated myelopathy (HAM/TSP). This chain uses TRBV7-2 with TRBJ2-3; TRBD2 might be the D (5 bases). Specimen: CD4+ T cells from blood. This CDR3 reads CASSLVGGSGSTQYF. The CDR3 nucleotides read TGTGCCAGCAGCTTAGTCGGCGGGTCGGGGTCTACGCAGTATTTT. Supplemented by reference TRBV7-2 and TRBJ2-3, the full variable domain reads GAGVSQSPSNKVTEKGKDVELRCDPISGHTALYWYRQSLGQGLEFLIYFQGNSAPDKSGLPSDRFSAERTGGSVSTLTIQRTQQEDSAVYLCASSLVGGSGSTQYFGPGTRLTVL.